The 22 T cell receptor beta chains reported below all come from one sample, sequenced in a study of PD-L1 blockade in urothelial cancer. Sequenced by immunoSEQ multiplex PCR; TCRdb stores in-frame clones only, minus some. The repertoire holds approximately 52,000 clones, with approximately 80% as singletons. Sample: PBMCs, taken around atezolizumab (anti-PD-L1) treatment. All receptors derive from a man aged 65 to 79 with urothelial cancer.

The chain employs TRBV5-1 and TRBJ2-5; 10 positions match TRBD1. This CDR3 is 15 amino acids long. V lost 7 bases and J lost 2; bases outside the gene matches: 8. Germline CDR1 and CDR2: SGHRS and YFSETQ. The CDR3 DNA reads as TGCGCCAGCTTTGCCGGGACAGGGGTACAAGAGACCCAGTACTTC. It specifies CASFAGTGVQETQYF.

The chain links TRBV6-5 to TRBJ2-6, with D maybe TRBD2 (7 bases). Trimming removed 6 bases from V and 2 bases from J, with 11 bases in between. The CDR3 spans 15 residues. The germline CDR1 and CDR2 sequences are MNHEY and SVGAGI. The CDR3 loop reads CASRGGGTGANVLTF. The CDR3 DNA sequence: TGTGCCAGCAGGGGAGGGGGGACTGGGGCCAACGTCCTGACTTTC.

The gene calls are TRBV19 and TRBJ2-7; a weak D match, TRBD2 (6 bases). Germline lookup yields CDR1 LNHDA and CDR2 SQIVND (reference sequence). With 4 bases removed from V and 1 base from J, the gap between germline ends came to 14 bases. The CDR3 length is 15 residues. The CDR3 reads CASSSYSGRSYEQYF. CDR3 DNA sequence: TGTGCCAGTAGTAGCTACAGCGGGCGATCCTACGAGCAGTACTTC.

The V and J genes are TRBV6-5 and TRBJ1-5; the D is unclear. CDR1 is MNHEY, CDR2 SVGAGI, per germline. V was shortened by 7 bases and J by 2 bases, with 12 bases between the two germline ends. This CDR3 spans 14 amino acids. In nucleotides, the CDR3 is TGTGCCAGCACCCCCCCGGGTCGCAATCAGCCCCAGCATTTT. Translation gives CASTPPGRNQPQHF.

The CDR3 DNA sequence: TGCGCCAGCAGCCGGAGGACAGGGGATAGCACTGAAGCTTTCTTT. It encodes CASSRRTGDSTEAFF. The chain recombines TRBV5-1 with TRBJ1-1; 9 bases are a match to TRBD1. The CDR3 covers 15 residues. The junction had 8 bases not matched to a gene; V was cut back by 4 bases and J by 4 bases. CDR1 SGHRS and CDR2 YFSETQ come from the germline V gene.

V gene TRBV28 combines with J gene TRBJ1-2; D remains unclear. The germline V gene has CDR1 MDHEN and CDR2 SYDVKM. The ends were cut back, 6 bases at V and 7 bases at J, with 12 bases in the middle. This CDR3 contains 12 residues. The DNA of the CDR3 is TGTGCCAGCAGCCTCTCGACATCTGGCTACACCTTC. This codes for CASSLSTSGYTF.

J is TRBJ2-6 and V is TRBV19, with D tentatively TRBD1 (6 bases). The V and J ends lost 0 bases and 0 bases respectively, with 18 bases between them. Germline assignment: CDR1 LNHDA and CDR2 SQIVND (reference sequence). The CDR3 is made up of 20 amino acids. The chain's CDR3 is CASSIDRPTGSYSGANVLTF. DNA of the CDR3: TGTGCCAGTAGTATAGATCGCCCGACAGGTTCTTACTCTGGGGCCAACGTCCTGACTTTC. The entire variable domain, with the rest obtained from reference TRBV19 and TRBJ2-6, is as follows: DGGITQSPKYLFRKEGQNVTLSCEQNLNHDAMYWYRQDPGQGLRLIYYSQIVNDFQKGDIAEGYSVSREKKESFPLTVTSAQKNPTAFYLCASSIDRPTGSYSGANVLTFGAGSRLTVL.

The CDR3 loop is CASSDPTTQYF. The CDR3 DNA is TGTGCCAGCAGTGACCCGACTACCCAGTACTTC. V gene TRBV28 combines with J gene TRBJ2-7; D is perhaps TRBD2 (5 bases). This CDR3 has 11 residues. Germline V CDR1 and CDR2: MDHEN, SYDVKM. The germline V and J ends were trimmed by 5 bases and 10 bases, with 12 bases remaining between them.

This sequence joins TRBV5-6 and TRBJ2-6; maybe TRBD1 (5 bases). V lost 4 bases and J lost 9, with 14 bases in between. Germline V gene data show CDR1 as SGHDT and CDR2 as YYEEEE. This CDR3 contains 14 residues. In nucleotides, the CDR3 is TGTGCCAGCAGCCCCTCTCATAGGGGCAACGTCCTGACTTTC. Its translation is CASSPSHRGNVLTF. The whole variable domain, remainder taken from reference TRBV5-6 and TRBJ2-6, is DAGVTQSPTHLIKTRGQQVTLRCSPKSGHDTVSWYQQALGQGPQFIFQYYEEEERQRGNFPDRFSGHQFPNYSSELNVNALLLGDSALYLCASSPSHRGNVLTFGAGSRLTVL.

This clone is a singleton in its sample. The CDR3 loop is CASSSSWTRSYEQYF. The CDR3 nucleotides are TGTGCCAGCAGTTCCTCATGGACACGGAGTTACGAGCAGTACTTC. This sequence joins TRBV28 and TRBJ2-7, with D perhaps matching TRBD1 (5 bases). The V end lost 4 bases, the J end lost 4 bases, and 17 bases lay between the germline ends. This CDR3 has 15 residues. Germline V gene sequence: CDR1 MDHEN, CDR2 SYDVKM.

The J gene is TRBJ2-5, the V gene TRBV6-5; 11 nucleotides align to TRBD1. CDR1 and CDR2 from the germline V gene are MNHEY and SVGAGI. V lost 6 bases to trimming and J lost 4 bases; unmatched junction nucleotides: 7. The CDR3 sequence is 15 residues long. CDR3 coding DNA: TGTGCCAGCAGGAGAGGACAGGGGGCGAGAGAGACCCAGTACTTC. It is translated as CASRRGQGARETQYF.

This chain uses TRBV5-4 with TRBJ2-5; D call uncertain. CDR3 length: 15 residues. CDR1 SGHNT and CDR2 YYREEE come from the germline V gene (reference sequence). V lost 4 bases to trimming and J lost 4 bases, with 17 bases between them. CDR3 in amino acids: CASSPGVTGTETQYF. The CDR3, as DNA: TGTGCCAGCAGCCCTGGAGTAACGGGTACAGAGACCCAGTACTTC.

The chain uses TRBV5-4 and TRBJ2-1, with 12 nucleotides matching TRBD1. V was clipped by 0 bases and J by 2 bases; unmatched bases: 12. Germline lookup yields CDR1 SGHNT and CDR2 YYREEE (reference sequence). The CDR3 length is 20 residues. The chain's CDR3 is CASSLGPGQGALRAYNEQFF. The CDR3 bases are TGTGCCAGCAGCTTGGGACCGGGACAGGGGGCCCTTAGGGCCTACAATGAGCAGTTCTTC.

The chain couples TRBV28 to TRBJ2-3; D may be TRBD1 (5 bases). The V and J ends lost 2 bases and 2 bases respectively, with 11 bases between them. Germline loops: CDR1 MDHEN, CDR2 SYDVKM. CDR3 length: 15 amino acids. In DNA, the CDR3 is TGTGCCAGCAGTTTAATGGACACCATCACAGATACGCAGTATTTT. Its protein is CASSLMDTITDTQYF.

This clone appeared a single time. The V and J genes are TRBV7-3 and TRBJ2-6, with 7 bases fitting TRBD2. CDR1 is SGHTA, CDR2 FQGTGA, per germline. Losses at the gene ends were 5 bases for V and 1 base for J; bases not matched to a gene: 2. The CDR3 spans 15 residues. The DNA for the CDR3 is TGTGCCAGCAGCGCCGGGGGGTCTGGGGCCAACGTCCTGACTTTC. Translation: CASSAGGSGANVLTF. Using reference TRBV7-3 and TRBJ2-6 for the parts outside the CDR3, the full variable domain is GAGVSQTPSNKVTEKGKYVELRCDPISGHTALYWYRQSLGQGPEFLIYFQGTGAADDSGLPNDRFFAVRPEGSVSTLKIQRTERGDSAVYLCASSAGGSGANVLTFGAGSRLTVL.

The chain uses TRBV4-3 and TRBJ2-3, with D maybe TRBD1 (5 bases). Germline V gives CDR1 LGHNA, CDR2 YSLEER. V gave up 0 bases and J gave up 4 bases, with 20 bases separating them. The CDR3 runs to 18 residues. CDR3 amino acids: CASSQDGRTSHGPDTQYF. Here the CDR3 DNA reads TGCGCCAGCAGCCAAGACGGAAGGACATCTCATGGCCCAGATACGCAGTATTTT.

The chain combines TRBV7-3 with TRBJ1-1; D gene unclear. V was trimmed by 5 bases and J by 3 bases, leaving 13 bases between them. Germline V gene data show CDR1 as SGHTA and CDR2 as FQGTGA. This CDR3 has 14 amino acids. The CDR3 region has the DNA TGTGCCAGCAGCAAGGACGGGGTTGACACTGAAGCTTTCTTT. Protein sequence: CASSKDGVDTEAFF.

This clone was seen only a few times. V usage is TRBV9 and J usage is TRBJ1-6; TRBD1 matches at 10 bases. Germline values: CDR1 SGDLS, CDR2 YYNGEE. The CDR3 length is 15 residues. J was trimmed by 9 bases and V by 3 bases; bases with no gene match: 6. CDR3 amino acids: CASSERTGGSSPLHF. The DNA for the CDR3 is TGTGCCAGCAGCGAGAGGACAGGGGGGAGTTCACCCCTCCACTTT.

V usage is TRBV5-8 and J usage is TRBJ1-1, with D unresolved. Germline CDR1 reads SGHTS; CDR2 reads YDEGEE. The CDR3 runs to 13 residues. The V gene lost 0 bases and the J gene lost 12 bases, with 15 bases spanning the gap. This CDR3 reads CASSLVPPSTSFF. The DNA for the CDR3 is TGTGCCAGCAGCTTGGTCCCCCCATCCACTTCTTTCTTT.

The chain uses TRBV27 and TRBJ2-3; weak D call: TRBD2 (6 bases). This CDR3 comprises 15 residues. Germline V lookup: CDR1 MNHEY, CDR2 SMNVEV (reference sequence). Deletions cut 3 bases from V and 0 bases from J, with 10 bases between. The chain's CDR3 is CASSFLGLSTDTQYF. In DNA, the CDR3 is TGTGCCAGCAGTTTCCTGGGACTCAGCACAGATACGCAGTATTTT.

This sequence joins TRBV30 and TRBJ1-2; 10 nucleotides line up with TRBD1. J was trimmed by 5 bases and V by 5 bases; bases with no gene match: 8. Germline lookup yields CDR1 GTSNPN and CDR2 SVGIG (reference sequence). The CDR3 has 14 residues. In nucleotides, the CDR3 is TGTGCCTGGTCGGGGGACAGGGGACGATATGGCTACACCTTC. Translation gives CAWSGDRGRYGYTF.

This clone appeared a few times. CDR3 coding DNA: TGCGCCAGCAGCTTGGCGGGGGGCACAGATACGCAGTATTTT. Translated, it gives CASSLAGGTDTQYF. The rearrangement links TRBV5-1 to TRBJ2-3, with D perhaps TRBD2 (6 bases). Germline V lookup: CDR1 SGHRS, CDR2 YFSETQ. The V end was cut by 0 bases, the J end by 1 base, with 6 bases between. This CDR3 spans 14 amino acids.